Sequencing of this TCR beta chain was carried out in a study of control samples from healthy donors and cancer patients. The CDR3 sequence is 12 residues long. Trimming pared 2 bases from V and 8 bases from J, leaving 9 bases between. From germline, CDR1 is GTSNPN and CDR2 SVGIG (reference sequence). This clone came up a few times. Method: immunoSEQ multiplex PCR; TCRdb's copy keeps in-frame clones and lacks some. The data contain 55,000 to 65,000 clones, roughly 86% of them singletons. The origin of this receptor is a woman aged 60-75 years with lung cancer. The sample comprised PBMCs. The gene calls are TRBV30 and TRBJ1-4; D possibly corresponds to TRBD1 (6 bases). The DNA of the CDR3 is TGTGCCTGGAGTTCAGGGGTGGAAAAACTGTTTTTT. The encoded protein is CAWSSGVEKLFF.